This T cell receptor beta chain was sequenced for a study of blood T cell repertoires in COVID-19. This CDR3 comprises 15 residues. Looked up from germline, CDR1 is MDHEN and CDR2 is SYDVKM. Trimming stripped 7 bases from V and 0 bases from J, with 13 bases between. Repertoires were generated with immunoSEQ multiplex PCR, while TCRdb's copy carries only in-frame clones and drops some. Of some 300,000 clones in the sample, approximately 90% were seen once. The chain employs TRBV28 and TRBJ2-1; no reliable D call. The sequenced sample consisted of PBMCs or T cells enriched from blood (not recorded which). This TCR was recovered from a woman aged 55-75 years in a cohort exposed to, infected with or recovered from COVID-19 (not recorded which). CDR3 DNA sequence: TGTGCCAGCACCCCCTACTCGAGCTCCTACAATGAGCAGTTCTTC. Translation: CASTPYSSSYNEQFF.